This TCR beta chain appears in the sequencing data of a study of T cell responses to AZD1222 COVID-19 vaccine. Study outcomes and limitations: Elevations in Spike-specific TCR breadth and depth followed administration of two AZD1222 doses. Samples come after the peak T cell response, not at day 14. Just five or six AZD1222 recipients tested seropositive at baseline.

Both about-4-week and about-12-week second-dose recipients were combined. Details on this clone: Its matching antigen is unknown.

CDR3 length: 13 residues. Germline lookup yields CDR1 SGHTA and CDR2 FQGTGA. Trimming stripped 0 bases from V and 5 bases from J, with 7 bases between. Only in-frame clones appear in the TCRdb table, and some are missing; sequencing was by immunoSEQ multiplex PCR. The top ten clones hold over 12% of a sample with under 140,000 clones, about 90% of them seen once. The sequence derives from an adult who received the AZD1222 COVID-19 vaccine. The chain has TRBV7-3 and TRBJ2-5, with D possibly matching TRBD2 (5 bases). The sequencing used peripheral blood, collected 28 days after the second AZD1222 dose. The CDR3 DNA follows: TGTGCCAGCAGCTTAACGAGGAGGGAGACCCAGTACTTC. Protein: CASSLTRRETQYF.